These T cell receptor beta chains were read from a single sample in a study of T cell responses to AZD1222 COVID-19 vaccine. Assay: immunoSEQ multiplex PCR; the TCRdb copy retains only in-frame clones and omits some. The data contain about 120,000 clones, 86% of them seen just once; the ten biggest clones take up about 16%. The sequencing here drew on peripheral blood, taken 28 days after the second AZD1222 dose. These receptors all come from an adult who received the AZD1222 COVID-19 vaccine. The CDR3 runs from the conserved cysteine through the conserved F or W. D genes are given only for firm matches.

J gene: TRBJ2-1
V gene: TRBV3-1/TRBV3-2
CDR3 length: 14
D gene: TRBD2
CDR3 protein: CASSQSGGGREQFF

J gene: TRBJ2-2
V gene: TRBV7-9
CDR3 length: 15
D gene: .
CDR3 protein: CASSQWGADTGELFF

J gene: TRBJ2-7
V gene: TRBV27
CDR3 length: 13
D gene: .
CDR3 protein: CASSSGDAYEQYF

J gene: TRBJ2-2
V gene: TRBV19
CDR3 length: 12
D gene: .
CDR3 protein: CASSMGNGELFF

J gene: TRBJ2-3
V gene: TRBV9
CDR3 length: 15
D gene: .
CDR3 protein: CASSPFAGITDTQYF

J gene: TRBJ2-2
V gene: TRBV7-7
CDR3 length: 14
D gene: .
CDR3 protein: CASSQGSGAGELFF

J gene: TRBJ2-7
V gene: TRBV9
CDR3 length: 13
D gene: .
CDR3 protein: CASSVAVGYEQYF

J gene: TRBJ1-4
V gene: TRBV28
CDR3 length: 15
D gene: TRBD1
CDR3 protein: CASSLGAGGNEKLFF

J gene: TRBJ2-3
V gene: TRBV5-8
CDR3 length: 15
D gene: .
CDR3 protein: CASSLGTLSTDTQYF

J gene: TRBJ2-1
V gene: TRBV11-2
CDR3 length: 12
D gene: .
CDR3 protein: CASRSRGAEQFF

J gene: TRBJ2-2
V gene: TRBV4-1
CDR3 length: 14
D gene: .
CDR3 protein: CASKRGLLTGELFF

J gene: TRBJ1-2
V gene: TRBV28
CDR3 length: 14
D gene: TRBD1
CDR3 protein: CASSSPTGHHGYTF

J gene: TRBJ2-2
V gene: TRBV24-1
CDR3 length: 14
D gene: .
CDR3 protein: CATRGQQNTGELFF

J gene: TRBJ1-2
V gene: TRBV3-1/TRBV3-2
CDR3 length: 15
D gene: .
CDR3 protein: CASGLGKQGHYGYTF

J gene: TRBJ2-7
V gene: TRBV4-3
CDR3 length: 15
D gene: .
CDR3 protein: CASSPQGRGSYEQYF

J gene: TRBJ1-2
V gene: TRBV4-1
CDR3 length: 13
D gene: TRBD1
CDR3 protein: CASSQTGNYGYTF

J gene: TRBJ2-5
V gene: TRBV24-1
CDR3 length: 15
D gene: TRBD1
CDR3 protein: CATSEKQGARETQYF

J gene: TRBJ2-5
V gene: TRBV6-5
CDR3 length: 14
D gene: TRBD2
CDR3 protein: CASSSSGGRETQYF

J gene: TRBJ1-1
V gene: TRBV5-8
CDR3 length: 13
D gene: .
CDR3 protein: CASSSGPFTEAFF

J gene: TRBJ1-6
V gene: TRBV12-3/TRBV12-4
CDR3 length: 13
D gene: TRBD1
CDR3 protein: CASSLDRGSPLHF

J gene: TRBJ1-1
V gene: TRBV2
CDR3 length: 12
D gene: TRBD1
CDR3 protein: CASRRDRTEAFF

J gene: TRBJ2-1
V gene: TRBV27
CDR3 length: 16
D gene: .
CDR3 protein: CASSLSAGRSYNEQFF

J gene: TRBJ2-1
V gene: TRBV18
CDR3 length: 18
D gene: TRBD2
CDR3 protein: CASSPPNSGGGAYNEQFF

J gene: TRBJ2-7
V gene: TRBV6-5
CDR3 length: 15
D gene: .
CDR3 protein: CASSYSTGGDYEQYF

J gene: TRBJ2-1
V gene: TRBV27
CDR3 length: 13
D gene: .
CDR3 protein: CASSLREDGEQFF

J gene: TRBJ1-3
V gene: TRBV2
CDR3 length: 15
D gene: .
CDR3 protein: CASSETGLSGNTIYF

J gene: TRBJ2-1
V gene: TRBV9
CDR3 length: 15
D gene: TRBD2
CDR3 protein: CASSSMGEGPDEQFF

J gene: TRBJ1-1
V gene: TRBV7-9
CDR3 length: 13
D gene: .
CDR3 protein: CASSQRENTEAFF

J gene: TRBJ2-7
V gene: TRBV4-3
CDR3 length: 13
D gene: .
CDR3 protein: CASSQVQGSEQYF

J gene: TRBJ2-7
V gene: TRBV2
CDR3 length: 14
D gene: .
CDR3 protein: CASSRQREGAEQYF

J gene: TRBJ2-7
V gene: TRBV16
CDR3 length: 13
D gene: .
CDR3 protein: CASSQSSGAYSSF

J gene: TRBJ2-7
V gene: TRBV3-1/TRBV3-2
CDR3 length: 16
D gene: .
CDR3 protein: CASSQDPGQGGYEQYF

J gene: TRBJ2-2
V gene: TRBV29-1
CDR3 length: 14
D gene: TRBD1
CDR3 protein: CSVVGQGDTGELFF

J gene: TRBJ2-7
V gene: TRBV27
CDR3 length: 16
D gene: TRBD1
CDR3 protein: CASSLSGTGVAYEQYF

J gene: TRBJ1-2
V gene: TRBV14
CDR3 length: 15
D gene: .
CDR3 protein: CASSHRDNFNYGYTF

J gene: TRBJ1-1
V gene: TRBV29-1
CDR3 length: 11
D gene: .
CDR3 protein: CSATVNTEAFF

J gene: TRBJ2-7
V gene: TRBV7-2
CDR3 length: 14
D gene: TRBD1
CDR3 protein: CASSLDRGGYEQYF